This record looks at one T cell receptor beta chain sequence and its context. Antigen unknown. This sample is drawn from a study of T cells in Graves' hyperthyroidism and ophthalmopathy. Study-level findings and limits: Within blood appeared most thyroid clonotypes that had expanded above 0.001.

Template material for amplifying TCR beta CDR3 regions consisted of RNA transcripts. HTBI primers were employed in a first-round RT-PCR of the TCR CDR3. Each CDR3 protein gets one entry after TCRdb re-called the multiplex PCR reads with MiXCR. This table has 480,000 or so distinct CDR3 sequences, over 45% appearing once. The germline V gene encodes CDR1 MNHNS and CDR2 SASEGT. CDR3 length: 14 residues. The V gene lost 4 bases and the J gene lost 5 bases, with 15 bases spanning the gap. The study based diagnoses on clinical symptoms, serum thyroxine and TRAb, thyroid ultrasound and orbital computed tomography.

Sequenced input: peripheral blood or thyroid tissue (not recorded which). The chain couples TRBV6-1 to TRBJ2-7; maybe TRBD2 (6 bases). This sequence was found in an adult woman with Graves' disease, either hyperthyroidism or ophthalmopathy (not recorded which). The CDR3 reads CASSVGLVSDEQYF. CDR3 DNA: TGTGCCAGCAGTGTGGGACTTGTTTCGGACGAGCAGTACTTC.